Shown below are 5 T cell receptor beta chains from a single sample sequenced in a study of T cells in Graves' hyperthyroidism and ophthalmopathy. Using RNA transcripts as the source, TCR beta CDR3 regions were amplified. HTBI primers were used for first-round RT-PCR of the TCR CDR3. TCRdb analysed the multiplex PCR reads with MiXCR anew, one entry per CDR3 protein. Of around 500,000 distinct CDR3 sequences listed, around a fifth are singletons. Specimen: blood. Every receptor here comes from a woman in her 70s with Graves' ophthalmopathy.

V is TRBV7-3 and J is TRBJ2-3; 8 nucleotides match TRBD1. The CDR3 contains 15 residues. V trimming: 4 bases; J trimming: 1 base; junction bases outside the gene matches: 4. Germline CDR1 is SGHTA and CDR2 is FQGTGA. The CDR3 DNA reads TGTGCCAGCAGCTCCGGGGGACAGGGCACAGATACGCAGTATTTT. Amino acid sequence: CASSSGGQGTDTQYF.

V and J are TRBV10-1 and TRBJ2-7; no definite D call. V dropped 0 bases and J dropped 3 bases, with 9 bases sitting between them. CDR3 length equals 14 residues. Germline CDR1 WNHNN, CDR2 SYGVQD (reference sequence). CDR3 loop: CASSESAMHYEQYF. The CDR3 DNA sequence: TGCGCCAGCAGTGAGTCGGCGATGCACTACGAGCAGTACTTC.

The rearrangement joins TRBV19 to TRBJ2-1; 11 positions agree with TRBD2. V dropped 6 bases and J dropped 8; count of bases not matched to a gene: 6. In germline, CDR1 is LNHDA, CDR2 SQIVND (reference sequence). This CDR3 has 14 residues. Written as DNA, the CDR3 is TGTGCCAGTAGAATACTAGCGGGAGTAGATGAGCAGTTCTTC. This encodes CASRILAGVDEQFF. The whole variable domain, remainder taken from reference TRBV19 and TRBJ2-1, is DGGITQSPKYLFRKEGQNVTLSCEQNLNHDAMYWYRQDPGQGLRLIYYSQIVNDFQKGDIAEGYSVSREKKESFPLTVTSAQKNPTAFYLCASRILAGVDEQFFGPGTRLTVL.

The CDR3 region is CASSQDLARLRTQYF. CDR3 in DNA: TGTGCCAGCAGCCAAGATCTGGCGCGACTGCGGACCCAGTACTTC. V is TRBV3-1 and J is TRBJ2-5; D not resolved. Between the trimmed V and J ends, which lost 0 bases and 7 bases, there was a span of 15 bases. The CDR3 totals 15 residues. Germline lookup yields CDR1 LGHDT and CDR2 YNNKEL (reference sequence).

V is TRBV11-2 and J is TRBJ1-2; 8 bases map to TRBD1. There are 17 residues in the CDR3. CDR1 SGHAT and CDR2 FQNNGV come from the germline V gene. Trimming took 6 bases from V and 0 from J; bases not matched to a gene: 12. CDR3 residues: CASRTNQGAVSNYGYTF. CDR3 DNA: TGTGCCAGCAGGACCAACCAGGGGGCCGTTTCTAACTATGGCTACACCTTC. The full variable domain, its missing parts supplied by reference TRBV11-2 and TRBJ1-2, is EAGVAQSPRYKIIEKRQSVAFWCNPISGHATLYWYQQILGQGPKLLIQFQNNGVVDDSQLPKDRFSAERLKGVDSTLKIQPAKLEDSAVYLCASRTNQGAVSNYGYTFGSGTRLTVV.